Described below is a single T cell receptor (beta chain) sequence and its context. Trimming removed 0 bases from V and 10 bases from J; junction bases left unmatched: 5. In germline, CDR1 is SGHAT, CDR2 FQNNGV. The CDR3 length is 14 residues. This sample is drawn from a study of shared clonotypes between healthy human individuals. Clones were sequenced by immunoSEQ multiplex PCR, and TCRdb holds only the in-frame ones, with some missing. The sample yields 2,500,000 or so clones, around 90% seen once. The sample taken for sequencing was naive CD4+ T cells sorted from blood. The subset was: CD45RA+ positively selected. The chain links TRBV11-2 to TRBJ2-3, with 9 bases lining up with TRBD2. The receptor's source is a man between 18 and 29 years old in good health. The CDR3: CASSLDRGLAAQYF. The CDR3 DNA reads TGTGCCAGCAGCTTAGATCGGGGACTAGCCGCGCAGTATTTT. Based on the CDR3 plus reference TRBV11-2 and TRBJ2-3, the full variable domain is EAGVAQSPRYKIIEKRQSVAFWCNPISGHATLYWYQQILGQGPKLLIQFQNNGVVDDSQLPKDRFSAERLKGVDSTLKIQPAKLEDSAVYLCASSLDRGLAAQYFGPGTRLTVL.